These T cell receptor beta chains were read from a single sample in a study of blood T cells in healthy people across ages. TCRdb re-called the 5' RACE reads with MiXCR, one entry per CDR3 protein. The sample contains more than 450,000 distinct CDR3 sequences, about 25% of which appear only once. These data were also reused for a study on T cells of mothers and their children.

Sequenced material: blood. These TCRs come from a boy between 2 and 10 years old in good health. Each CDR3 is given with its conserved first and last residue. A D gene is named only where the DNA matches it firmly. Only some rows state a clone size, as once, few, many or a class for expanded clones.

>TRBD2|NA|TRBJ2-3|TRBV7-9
CASSGPGGTDTQYF
TGTGCCAGCAGCGGCCCCGGGGGGACAGATACGCAGTATTTT
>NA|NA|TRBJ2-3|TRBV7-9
CASSLGDFLSTDTQYF
TGTGCCAGCAGCTTAGGAGACTTCCTGAGCACAGATACGCAGTATTTT
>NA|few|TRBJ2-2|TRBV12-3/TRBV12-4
CASSFMDPNTGELFF
TGTGCCAGCAGTTTTATGGATCCTAACACCGGGGAGCTGTTTTTT
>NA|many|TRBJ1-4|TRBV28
CASSLEQPGSREKLFF
TGTGCCAGCAGTTTAGAGCAGCCAGGGTCGAGGGAAAAACTGTTTTTT
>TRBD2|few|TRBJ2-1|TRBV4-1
CASSQGLAGIYNEQFF
TGCGCCAGCAGCCAAGGACTAGCGGGCATCTACAATGAGCAGTTCTTC
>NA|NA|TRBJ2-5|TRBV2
CASSAQRDQETQYF
TGTGCCAGCAGTGCACAACGGGATCAAGAGACCCAGTACTTC
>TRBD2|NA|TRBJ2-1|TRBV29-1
CSVESGGVNEQFF
TGCAGCGTTGAGAGCGGGGGGGTTAATGAGCAGTTCTTC
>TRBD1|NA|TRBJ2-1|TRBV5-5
CASSPTDRDYNEQFF
TGTGCCAGCAGTCCCACTGACAGGGACTACAATGAGCAGTTCTTC
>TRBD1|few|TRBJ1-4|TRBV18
CASSQATGSANEKLFF
TGTGCCAGCTCGCAAGCGACAGGGTCGGCTAATGAAAAACTGTTTTTT
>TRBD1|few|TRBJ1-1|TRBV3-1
CASSQDQGQGASYTEAFF
TGTGCCAGCAGCCAAGACCAGGGACAGGGGGCGAGTTACACTGAAGCTTTCTTT